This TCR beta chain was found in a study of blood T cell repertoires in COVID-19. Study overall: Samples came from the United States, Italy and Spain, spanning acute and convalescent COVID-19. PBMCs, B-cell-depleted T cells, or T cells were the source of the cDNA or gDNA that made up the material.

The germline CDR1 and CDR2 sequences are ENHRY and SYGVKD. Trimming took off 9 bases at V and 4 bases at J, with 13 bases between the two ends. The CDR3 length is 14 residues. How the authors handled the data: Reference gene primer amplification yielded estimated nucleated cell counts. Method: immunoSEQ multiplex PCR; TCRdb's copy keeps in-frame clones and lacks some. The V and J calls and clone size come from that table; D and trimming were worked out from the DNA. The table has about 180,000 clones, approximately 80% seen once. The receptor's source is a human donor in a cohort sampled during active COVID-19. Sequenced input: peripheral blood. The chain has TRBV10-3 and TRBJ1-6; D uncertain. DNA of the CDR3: TGTGCCATTAGGAGCCCTGAGTATAATTCACCCCTCCACTTT. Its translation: CAIRSPEYNSPLHF.